A single sample gave rise to the 24 T cell receptor beta chains below, sequenced in a study of OX40 agonist ivuxolimab in advanced cancers. Sequencing was performed with immunoSEQ multiplex PCR; in TCRdb, only in-frame clones are kept and a portion is missing. This table holds tens of thousands of clones, roughly 80% found once. The sample consisted of CD4+ or CD8+ T cells sorted from blood, taken in a trial of the OX40 agonist ivuxolimab. The receptors shown here come from an adult with an advanced solid tumor such as melanoma, head and neck, liver or kidney cancer.

The rearrangement uses TRBV2 and TRBJ1-5, with D uncertain. This CDR3 comprises 12 residues. Trimming pared 0 bases from V and 4 bases from J, leaving 1 base between. Per germline, CDR1 SNHLY and CDR2 FYNNEI. In nucleotides, the CDR3 is TGTGCCAGCAGTGAAGCGAATCAGCCCCAGCATTTT. Residues: CASSEANQPQHF.

This clone is a singleton in its sample. The rearrangement links TRBV27 to TRBJ2-5; a weak D match, TRBD1 (5 bases). The germline gives CDR1 MNHEY, CDR2 SMNVEV (reference sequence). Deletions cut 5 bases from V and 0 bases from J, with 13 bases between. The CDR3 extends over 15 amino acids. This CDR3 is CASSNTDRYQETQYF. The CDR3 DNA reads TGTGCCAGCAGTAACACCGACAGATACCAAGAGACCCAGTACTTC.

The genes are TRBV7-3 and TRBJ2-3, with D hard to call. Trimming shortened V by 5 bases and J by 8 bases, and 11 bases separated the two germline ends. The CDR3 is 12 amino acids. Germline V lookup: CDR1 SGHTA, CDR2 FQGTGA. In DNA, the CDR3 is TGTGCCAGCAGCCCCGGGTCAGGTACGCAGTATTTT. It yields the protein CASSPGSGTQYF.

The V gene is TRBV28, the J gene TRBJ2-5; D perhaps matches TRBD1 (5 bases). The V gene lost 2 bases and the J gene lost 6 bases, with 13 bases spanning the gap. The CDR3 length is 14 residues. Germline CDR1 and CDR2: MDHEN and SYDVKM. DNA of the CDR3: TGTGCCAGCAGTTTACCAGGGTTTCGGAAGACCCAGTACTTC. The encoded protein is CASSLPGFRKTQYF.

This chain uses TRBV5-1 with TRBJ2-1; TRBD2 matches at 11 bases. In germline, CDR1 is SGHRS, CDR2 YFSETQ. Unmatched junction bases numbered 6, after V lost 4 bases and J lost 0 bases. The CDR3 consists of 17 residues. CDR3 nucleotide sequence: TGCGCCAGCAGCCCGGGGGGGACTAGCGGCTCCTACAATGAGCAGTTCTTC. Translating it yields CASSPGGTSGSYNEQFF.

The CDR3 loop is CASSFWTVSSGNTIYF. CDR3 nucleotides: TGTGCCAGTAGTTTCTGGACAGTATCCTCTGGAAACACCATATATTTT. The chain couples TRBV19 to TRBJ1-3; weak D call: TRBD1 (6 bases). In germline, CDR1 is LNHDA, CDR2 SQIVND (reference sequence). This CDR3 is built from 16 residues. V dropped 5 bases and J dropped 0 bases, with 14 bases sitting between them.

The chain has TRBV28 and TRBJ1-2; perhaps TRBD1 as D (5 bases). Germline V gene lookup returns CDR1 MDHEN and CDR2 SYDVKM. With 2 bases removed from V and 2 bases from J, the gap between germline ends came to 9 bases. The CDR3 extends over 14 amino acids. CDR3 sequence (DNA): TGTGCCAGCAGTTTACCCGGGACCAACTATGGCTACACCTTC. It yields the protein CASSLPGTNYGYTF.

This clone was seen a few times. The V call is TRBV6-7, the J call TRBJ1-2; D is unresolved. TRBV6-7 is recorded as an ORF, its role being uncertain. This CDR3 is 10 amino acids long. Trimming cost V 4 bases and J 8 bases, with 5 bases left between them. The CDR3 loop is CASSSPGYTF. CDR3 DNA: TGTGCCAGCAGTTCCCCAGGCTACACCTTC.

This clone was recorded once. The rearrangement links TRBV4-1 to TRBJ2-1; D uncertain. CDR1 and CDR2 from the germline V gene are MGHRA and YSYEKL. The germline V and J ends were trimmed by 1 base and 0 bases, with 13 bases remaining between them. CDR3 size: 17 residues. Here the CDR3 reads CASSQGYGRSSYNEQFF. The CDR3 DNA reads TGCGCCAGCAGCCAAGGCTACGGCAGGAGCTCCTACAATGAGCAGTTCTTC.

The rearrangement joins TRBV7-2 to TRBJ2-2, with 12 bases that match TRBD2. V lost 5 bases and J lost 4; bases outside the gene matches: 5. In germline, CDR1 is SGHTA, CDR2 FQGNSA. This CDR3 comprises 16 residues. The CDR3 sequence is CASSPILAGGTGELFF. Here the CDR3 DNA reads TGTGCCAGCAGCCCCATACTAGCGGGAGGCACCGGGGAGCTGTTTTTT.

The V gene is TRBV30, the J gene TRBJ2-3, with a tentative D call TRBD2 (5 bases). The germline gives CDR1 GTSNPN, CDR2 SVGIG (reference sequence). CDR3 length: 14 amino acids. Trimming removed 0 bases at V and 6 bases at J, with 13 bases between. CDR3 nucleotides: TGTGCCTGGAGTGTCCGGGGAGTTAAGGATACGCAGTATTTT. Residues: CAWSVRGVKDTQYF.

The chain employs TRBV10-3 and TRBJ1-1, with D possibly being TRBD1 (6 bases). Germline V gives CDR1 ENHRY, CDR2 SYGVKD. CDR3 length: 13 amino acids. Deletions cut 8 bases from V and 5 bases from J, with 15 bases between. The CDR3, as DNA: TGTGCCATCGGGAACAGGGAGGGTACTGAAGCTTTCTTT. Protein: CAIGNREGTEAFF.

On this clone itself: A much more abundant neighbour one base away suggests this may be a read error. The chain employs TRBV4-2 and TRBJ1-5, with no clear D. This CDR3 is 16 amino acids long. Germline CDR1 reads LGHNA; CDR2 reads YNFKEQ. CDR3 residues: CASSLGGPNSNQPQLF. The CDR3, as DNA: TGTGCCAGCAGCTTGGGAGGGCCCAATAGCAATCAGCCCCAGCTTTTT.

The chain couples TRBV2 to TRBJ2-1; 14 bases fit TRBD2. CDR1 and CDR2 (germline): SNHLY, FYNNEI. Trimming removed 6 bases from V and 9 bases from J; junction bases left unmatched: 7. The CDR3 runs 15 residues. CDR3 sequence (DNA): TGTGCCAGCAGGATGGGACTAGCGGGAGTAGGTGAGCAGTTCTTC. This codes for CASRMGLAGVGEQFF.

V usage is TRBV28 and J usage is TRBJ2-3; 10 bases fit TRBD2. The CDR3 totals 16 residues. Germline V gene lookup returns CDR1 MDHEN and CDR2 SYDVKM. V dropped 6 bases and J dropped 2; count of bases not matched to a gene: 8. The CDR3 region is CASRGAGGTPTDTQYF. The DNA for the CDR3 is TGTGCCAGCAGAGGAGCGGGGGGGACCCCCACAGATACGCAGTATTTT.

This sequence joins TRBV7-2 and TRBJ1-1; D not resolved. This CDR3 has 14 amino acids. Trimming removed 2 bases from V and 0 bases from J, with 7 bases in between. Germline-derived CDR1 and CDR2 are SGHTA and FQGNSA. The CDR3 DNA sequence: TGTGCCAGCAGCTTAACTTCTCTGAACACTGAAGCTTTCTTT. This sequence encodes CASSLTSLNTEAFF.

The chain has TRBV21-1 and TRBJ1-2. TRBV21-1 is given as a pseudogene. CDR3 length equals 13 residues. The CDR3 coding sequence is TGTGCCAGCCACCAGGACCCCGACTATGGCTACACCTTC. Its protein product is CASHQDPDYGYTF.

The chain uses TRBV19 and TRBJ1-1; D not resolved. The CDR3 totals 14 residues. The V gene's germline CDR1 is LNHDA and CDR2 SQIVND (reference sequence). The V gene lost 6 bases and the J gene lost 8 bases, with 19 bases spanning the gap. CDR3 nucleotides: TGTGCCAGTAGGCCCCCGGGGTTGTCGCGAGAAGCTTTCTTT. This codes for CASRPPGLSREAFF.

The chain employs TRBV5-6 and TRBJ2-1; TRBD1 is a possible D gene (6 bases). The CDR3 contains 15 residues. V lost 3 bases and J 2 bases, leaving 12 bases between the germline ends. The germline gives CDR1 SGHDT, CDR2 YYEEEE. The CDR3 DNA follows: TGTGCCAGCAGCTCAACAGGGTACCCCTACAATGAGCAGTTCTTC. Translating gives CASSSTGYPYNEQFF.

The rearrangement joins TRBV19 to TRBJ2-3; no reliable D call. CDR1 is LNHDA and CDR2 is SQIVND in the germline V gene (reference sequence). The CDR3 has 11 amino acids. V lost 1 base and J lost 7, with 3 bases in between. The CDR3 DNA sequence: TGTGCCAGTAGTATAGGGCATACGCAGTATTTT. Encoded protein: CASSIGHTQYF.

The chain joins TRBV4-3 to TRBJ1-3, with 8 bases lining up with TRBD1. Germline lookup yields CDR1 LGHNA and CDR2 YSLEER. V was pared by 6 bases and J by 4 bases, with 5 bases of the junction left unmatched. This CDR3 is built from 14 residues. The CDR3 DNA reads TGCGCCAGCAGTCCGGACAGGGCCGGAAACACCATATATTTT. Amino acids: CASSPDRAGNTIYF.

V is TRBV11-2 and J is TRBJ2-7; 11 bases align to TRBD2. Germline values: CDR1 SGHAT, CDR2 FQNNGV. CDR3 length: 17 amino acids. V was clipped by 1 base and J by 5 bases; unmatched bases: 10. The CDR3 coding sequence is TGTGCCAGCAGCTTAGCAGGCACTAGCGGGAGTGGCGACGAGCAGTACTTC. It codes for CASSLAGTSGSGDEQYF.

J is TRBJ2-3 and V is TRBV5-1, with 7 bases lining up with TRBD1. V lost 4 bases and J lost 2; bases outside the gene matches: 7. The CDR3 loop spans 15 amino acids. In germline, CDR1 is SGHRS, CDR2 YFSETQ. The CDR3 reads CASSLQGFFTDTQYF. Here the CDR3 DNA reads TGCGCCAGCAGCCTACAGGGGTTTTTCACAGATACGCAGTATTTT. Drawing the rest from reference TRBV5-1 and TRBJ2-3, the complete variable domain is KAGVTQTPRYLIKTRGQQVTLSCSPISGHRSVSWYQQTPGQGLQFLFEYFSETQRNKGNFPGRFSGRQFSNSRSEMNVSTLELGDSALYLCASSLQGFFTDTQYFGPGTRLTVL.

The V gene is TRBV4-1, the J gene TRBJ2-5; D perhaps matches TRBD2 (6 bases). CDR1 is MGHRA, CDR2 YSYEKL, per germline. V lost 4 bases and J lost 4, with 13 bases in between. The CDR3 spans 14 residues. CDR3 loop: CASSLGTAVETQYF. CDR3 DNA sequence: TGCGCCAGCAGCCTCGGGACTGCTGTAGAGACCCAGTACTTC.